Given below is one TCR beta chain in context. Its target is not known. The CDR3 has 16 amino acids. Looked up from germline, CDR1 is LNHNV and CDR2 is YYDKDF (reference sequence). Trimming left V 1 base short and J 0 bases short, with 12 bases between. The data are from a study of CD8 T cells in Susac syndrome. Study outcomes and limitations: By the study's own acknowledgment, its TCR sequencing and HLA analysis included relatively few individuals.

It was with random hexamers that about 0.45 to 1 ug RNA was reverse transcribed. With immunoSEQ multiplex PCR, TCR beta CDR3 was amplified across 54 Vbeta and 13 Jbeta. TCRdb used MiXCR to reprocess the immunoSEQ multiplex PCR reads, holding one entry per CDR3 protein. The sample yields around 270,000 distinct CDR3 sequences, approximately 85% seen once. The authors carried out high-throughput sequencing of TCR beta. They applied it to CD8+ and CD4+ T cells obtained from blood. TEMRA cells were FACS-enriched, unlike CD8+ and CD4+ T cells, which were negatively isolated. The J gene is TRBJ1-1, the V gene TRBV15, with a possible D match to TRBD1 (6 bases). The clonotype was recovered from a human donor with multiple sclerosis. Source material: CD8+ T cells from PBMCs. As DNA, the CDR3 is TGTGCCACCAGCAGAGTGCCCCAGGGGATGAACACTGAAGCTTTCTTT. The encoded protein is CATSRVPQGMNTEAFF.